This T cell receptor beta chain was recorded in a study of T cells in localized non-small cell lung cancer. V was clipped by 9 bases and J by 5 bases, with 18 bases between them. The CDR3 spans 14 residues. Germline V gene lookup returns CDR1 SGHRS and CDR2 YFSETQ. Study-wide findings and caveats: Greater blood T cell density accompanied longer overall survival. Heterogeneity stays possible, as sequencing covered only one tumor region. Among the top 100 tumor clones, a median about 57 appeared in adjacent lung. Clonality peaked in uninvolved adjacent lung rather than tumor.

Assay: immunoSEQ multiplex PCR; the TCRdb copy retains only in-frame clones and omits some. The sample includes about 56,000 clones, roughly 90% seen only once; the top ten take roughly 5.5%. To note about this clone: Its antigen remains unknown.

The sample in question was peripheral blood, obtained before any cancer treatment. The source of this sequence is a woman between 35 and 75 years old with stage I lung adenocarcinoma. J is TRBJ2-1 and V is TRBV5-1; perhaps D is TRBD1 or TRBD2 (5 bases each). CDR3 in amino acids: CATRGVPQDNEQFF. The DNA for the CDR3 is TGCGCCACCCGAGGGGTACCCCAGGACAATGAGCAGTTCTTC.